What follows are 22 T cell receptor beta chains derived from one specimen sequenced in a study of T cell repertoires in cytomegalovirus infection. TCRdb reanalysed the reads using MiXCR and keeps one entry per CDR3 protein. The table lists about a million distinct CDR3 sequences, around 31% of them singletons. Their antigens remain unidentified. The source material was cultured CD8+ T cells from PBMCs, sampled from culture after CMV antigen stimulation. The receptors were gathered from a human donor in good health (CMV status not recorded). Some clones in this sample may be carry-over from other donors' samples.

The sample holds a few counts of this clonotype. The DNA is omitted, as the CDR3 cannot be located on it reliably, and the CDR3 follows TCRdb's listing. The V call is TRBV12-3 or TRBV12-4, the J call TRBJ2-2; the table names TRBD1, a call not compared with the DNA. From its first to its last residue, the CDR3 has 12 amino acids. CDR3: CASILGDGELFF.

This clonotype came up many times. The V gene is TRBV7-6, the J gene TRBJ2-1; D is unclear. The germline V and J ends were trimmed by 5 bases and 5 bases, with 22 bases remaining between them. CDR1 and CDR2 from the germline V gene are SGHVS and FNYEAQ. This CDR3 region has 17 residues. The CDR3 protein is CASSAVALGVRNNEQFF. DNA for the CDR3: TGTGCCAGCAGCGCCGTGGCGCTAGGTGTGCGTAACAATGAGCAGTTCTTC.

With respect to this clonotype: A much larger clone lies one base from this, so it may be a read error. V and J are TRBV27 and TRBJ1-1, with 7 bases aligning to TRBD1. Germline lookup yields CDR1 MNHEY and CDR2 SMNVEV (reference sequence). This CDR3 region has 13 residues. Trimming cost V 7 bases and J 1 base; bases outside gene matches: 3. The CDR3 here is CASTHRGNTEAFF. The CDR3 DNA is TGTGCCAGCACCCACAGGGGGAACACTGAAGCTTTCTTT.

This clonotype was observed a few times. This chain joins TRBV4-1 and TRBJ1-4, with D possibly being TRBD1 (6 bases). V was clipped by 1 base and J by 7 bases, with 13 bases between them. Per the germline V gene, CDR1 is MGHRA and CDR2 is YSYEKL. This CDR3 region has 15 residues. The CDR3 loop is CASSQANQGSEKLFF. Written as DNA, the CDR3 is TGCGCCAGCAGCCAAGCCAACCAGGGGAGTGAAAAACTGTTTTTT.

J is TRBJ2-2 and V is TRBV6-2 or TRBV6-3; D assignment may be TRBD1 or TRBD2 (5 bases each). Germline CDR1 is MNHEY and CDR2 is SVGEGT. Trimming left V 0 bases short and J 0 bases short, with 11 bases between. The CDR3 contains 17 residues. CDR3 sequence: CASSYSGLGANTGELFF. CDR3 nucleotide sequence: TGTGCCAGCAGTTACTCGGGGTTGGGGGCGAACACCGGGGAGCTGTTTTTT.

This clonotype showed up many times. The chain employs TRBV7-8 and TRBJ1-6; TRBD1 agrees at 7 bases. The junction had 14 bases not matched to a gene; V was cut back by 2 bases and J by 10 bases. Germline V lookup: CDR1 SGHVS, CDR2 FQNEAQ. The CDR3 spans 17 residues. The CDR3 sequence is CASSLSPGQVLGSPLHF. The CDR3 DNA follows: TGTGCCAGCAGCTTATCCCCCGGACAGGTCCTAGGGTCACCCCTCCACTTT.

The genes are TRBV9 and TRBJ2-1; TRBD2 aligns across 11 bases. Trimming removed 3 bases from V and 6 bases from J; junction bases left unmatched: 20. Germline V gene lookup returns CDR1 SGDLS and CDR2 YYNGEE. The CDR3 sequence is 20 residues long. The CDR3 loop is CASSAVSGGAGSSVGNEQFF. CDR3 nucleotides: TGTGCCAGCAGCGCAGTTAGCGGGGGGGCTGGTTCTAGTGTGGGCAATGAGCAGTTCTTC.

The gene calls are TRBV10-3 and TRBJ2-2; 8 positions agree with TRBD2. J lost 3 bases, V lost 2 bases, and 8 bases had no gene match. The CDR3 is made up of 17 amino acids. CDR1 and CDR2 from the germline V gene are ENHRY and SYGVKD. The CDR3 region is CAISEPEAGVDTGELFF. The CDR3 DNA reads TGTGCCATCAGTGAGCCCGAAGCGGGGGTCGACACCGGGGAGCTGTTTTTT.

In this sample, this clonotype turned up many times. V gene TRBV7-9 combines with J gene TRBJ2-3, with D uncertain. Germline V gives CDR1 SEHNR, CDR2 FQNEAQ (reference sequence). The V end was cut by 2 bases, the J end by 0 bases, with 0 bases between. This CDR3 has 12 residues. The CDR3 protein is CASSLSTDTQYF. CDR3 coding DNA: TGTGCCAGCAGCTTAAGCACAGATACGCAGTATTTT.

This clonotype was observed at least ten times. The chain recombines TRBV7-2 with TRBJ2-5; 8 bases align to TRBD1. V trimming: 4 bases; J trimming: 3 bases; junction bases outside the gene matches: 1. The germline CDR1 and CDR2 sequences are SGHTA and FQGNSA. The CDR3 contains 13 residues. Here the CDR3 reads CASSWDRKETQYF. Here the CDR3 DNA reads TGTGCCAGCAGCTGGGACAGGAAAGAGACCCAGTACTTC.

The chain combines TRBV10-3 with TRBJ2-2; the D gene is possibly TRBD2 (6 bases). CDR1 is ENHRY, CDR2 SYGVKD, per germline. Trimming stripped 8 bases from V and 0 bases from J, with 13 bases between. The CDR3 has 15 amino acids. The CDR3 sequence is CAIPGGSANTGELFF. The CDR3 nucleotides read TGTGCCATCCCTGGGGGGAGCGCGAACACCGGGGAGCTGTTTTTT.

This clonotype has a count of ten or more. This chain links TRBV7-9 with TRBJ2-1; possibly TRBD1 for D (5 bases). Trimming removed 3 bases at V and 7 bases at J, with 7 bases between. The CDR3 consists of 12 residues. The germline V gene encodes CDR1 SEHNR and CDR2 FQNEAQ (reference sequence). The CDR3 is CASSFQGNEQFF. CDR3 coding DNA: TGTGCCAGCAGCTTTCAGGGAAATGAGCAGTTCTTC.

J is TRBJ2-2 and V is TRBV19, with D possibly TRBD2 on 6 matching bases. CDR1 is LNHDA, CDR2 SQIVND, per germline (reference sequence). The CDR3 has 16 residues. Trimming pared 0 bases from V and 5 bases from J, leaving 13 bases between. DNA for the CDR3: TGTGCCAGTAGTATAGAGCCCATACTAGCAACCGGGGAGCTGTTTTTT. Its protein is CASSIEPILATGELFF.

The CDR3 nucleotides read TGTGCCAGCAGCCAAGATCAAACAGGGGACCCCATCTATGGCTACACCTTC. This translates into CASSQDQTGDPIYGYTF. This chain joins TRBV14 and TRBJ1-2, with 7 nucleotides matching TRBD1. There are 17 residues in the CDR3. V lost 0 bases and J lost 4; bases outside the gene matches: 11. Germline lookup yields CDR1 SGHDN and CDR2 FVKESK.

The J gene is TRBJ2-3, the V gene TRBV6-1; 11 nucleotides agree with TRBD2. Per the germline V gene, CDR1 is MNHNS and CDR2 is SASEGT. V trimming: 0 bases; J trimming: 2 bases; junction bases outside the gene matches: 4. The CDR3 spans 17 residues. The CDR3 region has the DNA TGTGCCAGCAGTGAAGCGCTAGCGGGGGGATCCACAGATACGCAGTATTTT. It translates to CASSEALAGGSTDTQYF.

The J gene is TRBJ2-3, the V gene TRBV7-9; TRBD2 aligns across 9 bases. There are 15 residues in the CDR3. With 5 bases clipped from V and 2 bases from J, the junction kept 5 bases outside the gene matches. Per the germline V gene, CDR1 is SEHNR and CDR2 is FQNEAQ (reference sequence). The CDR3 DNA is TGTGCCAGCAGCCCCCCTAGCGGGGCCACAGATACGCAGTATTTT. Residues: CASSPPSGATDTQYF.

CDR3 sequence reads: CASNGRGGLYNSPLHF. As DNA, the CDR3 is TGTGCCAGTAATGGCAGGGGAGGACTTTATAATTCACCCCTCCACTTT. This sequence joins TRBV19 and TRBJ1-6, with TRBD1 as a possible D gene (6 bases). With 7 bases removed from V and 4 bases from J, the gap between germline ends came to 17 bases. This CDR3 is built from 16 residues. Germline CDR1 is LNHDA and CDR2 is SQIVND (reference sequence).

In this sample, this clonotype turned up many times. The J gene is TRBJ2-7, the V gene TRBV6-1; maybe TRBD2 (6 bases). CDR3 size: 13 residues. CDR1 is MNHNS, CDR2 SASEGT, per germline. Trimming took 5 bases from V and 2 from J, leaving 10 bases between them. The CDR3 DNA follows: TGTGCCAGCAGTCAGGGACTCCCCTACGAGCAGTACTTC. The encoded protein is CASSQGLPYEQYF.

The chain carries TRBV6-4 and TRBJ1-1, with D unresolved. This CDR3 comprises 12 residues. Trimming left V 10 bases short and J 1 base short, with 10 bases between. Germline V CDR1 and CDR2: MRHNA, SNTAGT. The CDR3 sequence is CANPWANTEAFF. CDR3 nucleotides: TGTGCCAACCCATGGGCGAACACTGAAGCTTTCTTT.

The J gene is TRBJ2-3, the V gene TRBV7-9, with TRBD2 matching over 9 bases. With 5 bases clipped from V and 0 bases from J, the junction kept 6 bases outside the gene matches. The CDR3 consists of 16 residues. The germline gives CDR1 SEHNR, CDR2 FQNEAQ (reference sequence). The CDR3 loop reads CASSPSSGASTDTQYF. CDR3 DNA: TGTGCCAGCAGCCCCTCTAGCGGGGCTAGCACAGATACGCAGTATTTT.

This chain links TRBV7-6 with TRBJ2-1; D perhaps matches TRBD2 (6 bases). Germline values: CDR1 SGHVS, CDR2 FNYEAQ. CDR3 length: 15 residues. Trimming took 5 bases from V and 3 from J, leaving 14 bases between them. Here the CDR3 reads CASSRELANYNEQFF. CDR3 in DNA: TGTGCCAGCAGCCGGGAGCTAGCGAACTACAATGAGCAGTTCTTC.

Only a few counts were recorded for this clonotype. The rearrangement joins TRBV28 to TRBJ1-5; no definite D call. V lost 7 bases to trimming and J lost 1 base, with 11 bases between them. Germline assignment: CDR1 MDHEN and CDR2 SYDVKM. The CDR3 is made up of 14 amino acids. The CDR3 DNA reads TGTGCCAGCAATCTTCGGGTGAGCAATCAGCCCCAGCATTTT. Protein: CASNLRVSNQPQHF.